Detailed here is one T cell receptor (beta chain). The CDR3 extends over 16 amino acids. Losses at the gene ends were 2 bases for V and 4 bases for J; bases not matched to a gene: 5. CDR1 KGHDR and CDR2 SFDVKD come from the germline V gene. This entry belongs to a study of blood T cell repertoires in COVID-19. Turning to the study itself: T cells, B-cell-depleted T cells, or PBMCs supplied cDNA or gDNA.

As handled by the study authors: From reference gene primer amplification, estimates of nucleated cell counts were derived. Assay used: immunoSEQ multiplex PCR; TCRdb lists only in-frame clones, some missing. V, J and clone size are taken as reported in that table, and D and trimming were inferred from the DNA itself. The table has a few hundred thousand clones, roughly nine tenths seen once. The receptor was derived from a woman aged 18 to 35 who had recovered from COVID-19. The sequencing sample was made of PBMCs or T cells enriched from blood (not recorded which). This chain links TRBV24-1 with TRBJ2-3, with 10 bases matching TRBD2. The DNA for the CDR3 is TGTGCCACCAGTGATTCGGCTAGCGGGGGCGCAGATACGCAGTATTTT. Its protein is CATSDSASGGADTQYF.